These T cell receptor beta chains were read from a single sample in a study of CXCR3-negative and CXCR3-positive naive CD8 T cells. TCRdb reprocessed the 5' RACE reads and keeps a single row for each CDR3 protein, giving no DNA. The repertoire shows 37,000 or so distinct CDR3 sequences; the top ten hold under 10%. The sequenced sample consisted of memory CD8+ T cells from blood. Receptors originate from a human donor in good health. Some clones in this sample may be carry-over from other donors' samples. The CDR3 runs from the conserved cysteine through the conserved F or W. Expanded clones are given a class, and other clones once, few, many or no size at all.

CSARGVSSYEQYF	TRBV20-1	TRBJ2-7	-
CASSEGRGRAGADTQYF	TRBV2	TRBJ2-3	-
CASGTRADTQYF	TRBV7-2	TRBJ2-3	-
CASSWDGEQYF	TRBV7-9	TRBJ2-7	-
CASSQDEQGLYGYTF	TRBV4-3	TRBJ1-2	-
CASSQGGQASPYGYTF	TRBV4-1	TRBJ1-2	-
CAGQDYNSPLHF	TRBV7-9	TRBJ1-6	-
CASSPVLGDNSPLHF	TRBV14	TRBJ1-6	-
CASSSPRDRGWTDTQYF	TRBV6-2/TRBV6-3	TRBJ2-3	-
CASSPTGGGAPNEQFF	TRBV18	TRBJ2-1	-
CASSQDGSFSGANVLTF	TRBV4-3	TRBJ2-6	-
CASSPWTGTSSHEQYF	TRBV19	TRBJ2-7	-
CASTPLGGAGATDTQYF	TRBV12-3/TRBV12-4	TRBJ2-3	-
CASSSTPAHTDTQYF	TRBV5-1	TRBJ2-3	-
CSVEGGNLNTGELFF	TRBV29-1	TRBJ2-2	-
CASSRKTGANEQYF	TRBV12-3/TRBV12-4	TRBJ2-7	-
CASAYRDQPQHF	TRBV28	TRBJ1-5	-
CASSQWEATGELFF	TRBV14	TRBJ2-2	-
CSARTGNSYEQYF	TRBV29-1	TRBJ2-7	medium-sized
CASSLETGVGQYF	TRBV7-2	TRBJ2-3	-
CASSVSGEAFF	TRBV5-1	TRBJ1-1	-
CASSILVTSTDTQYF	TRBV27	TRBJ2-3	-
CASSSPPGEGLNTEAFF	TRBV13	TRBJ1-1	-
CASGDYQETQYF	TRBV7-6	TRBJ2-5	-
CASSFPGASNEKLFF	TRBV7-9	TRBJ1-4	-
CASSQDETSSSYNSPLHF	TRBV4-3	TRBJ1-6	-
CSVDFGSDRAADTQYF	TRBV29-1	TRBJ2-3	-
CASSLRGDRVNEQYF	TRBV7-9	TRBJ2-7	-
CSAGTGDNEQFF	TRBV29-1	TRBJ2-1	-
CASSLVPTGAYEQYF	TRBV7-2	TRBJ2-7	-
CATSRPGGVPEAFF	TRBV15	TRBJ1-1	-
CASSQDPGRSSYEQYF	TRBV4-1	TRBJ2-7	-
CASSSQRGPLETQYF	TRBV6-2/TRBV6-3	TRBJ2-5	-
CASSLPGGEAFF	TRBV27	TRBJ1-1	-
CSAPDREGAEGTDTQYF	TRBV20-1	TRBJ2-3	-
CASSPAGTSWYEQYF	TRBV5-5	TRBJ2-7	-
CASSQAVSYEQYF	TRBV4-3	TRBJ2-7	-
CAISSGQMSPLHF	TRBV10-3	TRBJ1-6	-
CASSPFAVTEAFF	TRBV7-6	TRBJ1-1	-
CASSQGHFEQFF	TRBV7-6	TRBJ2-1	-
CASSSGQGASGNTIYF	TRBV11-2	TRBJ1-3	-
CASTLGPNNEQFF	TRBV7-9	TRBJ2-1	-
CASSEQGANTEAFF	TRBV10-1	TRBJ1-1	-
CASSSPGVAESSSTDTQYF	TRBV12-3/TRBV12-4	TRBJ2-3	-
CASIRPGGLSPPNEQFF	TRBV7-9	TRBJ2-1	-
CASSYFPAGTLNTEAFF	TRBV6-5	TRBJ1-1	-
CASRPDRGGVNEQFF	TRBV12-3/TRBV12-4	TRBJ2-1	-
CASSHNTRSEQFF	TRBV14	TRBJ2-1	-
CASSDSRNTEAFF	TRBV6-4	TRBJ1-1	-
CASSLMGTVNYGYTF	TRBV7-3	TRBJ1-2	-
CASSFSSSTDTQYF	TRBV7-3	TRBJ2-3	-
CASSQDRHLNEQFF	TRBV4-3	TRBJ2-1	-
CASSSLGGTSTDTQYF	TRBV6-6	TRBJ2-3	-
CASTQGLNQPQHF	TRBV7-2	TRBJ1-5	-
CASSLHRGVNETQYF	TRBV7-6	TRBJ2-5	-
CSVEGTGVHYEQYF	TRBV29-1	TRBJ2-7	-
CSVAGGSGELFF	TRBV29-1	TRBJ2-2	-
CASSVRGTGANVLTF	TRBV6-2/TRBV6-3	TRBJ2-6	-
CASSLRGKDEQFF	TRBV28	TRBJ2-1	-
CASSDSANTEAFF	TRBV6-4	TRBJ1-1	-